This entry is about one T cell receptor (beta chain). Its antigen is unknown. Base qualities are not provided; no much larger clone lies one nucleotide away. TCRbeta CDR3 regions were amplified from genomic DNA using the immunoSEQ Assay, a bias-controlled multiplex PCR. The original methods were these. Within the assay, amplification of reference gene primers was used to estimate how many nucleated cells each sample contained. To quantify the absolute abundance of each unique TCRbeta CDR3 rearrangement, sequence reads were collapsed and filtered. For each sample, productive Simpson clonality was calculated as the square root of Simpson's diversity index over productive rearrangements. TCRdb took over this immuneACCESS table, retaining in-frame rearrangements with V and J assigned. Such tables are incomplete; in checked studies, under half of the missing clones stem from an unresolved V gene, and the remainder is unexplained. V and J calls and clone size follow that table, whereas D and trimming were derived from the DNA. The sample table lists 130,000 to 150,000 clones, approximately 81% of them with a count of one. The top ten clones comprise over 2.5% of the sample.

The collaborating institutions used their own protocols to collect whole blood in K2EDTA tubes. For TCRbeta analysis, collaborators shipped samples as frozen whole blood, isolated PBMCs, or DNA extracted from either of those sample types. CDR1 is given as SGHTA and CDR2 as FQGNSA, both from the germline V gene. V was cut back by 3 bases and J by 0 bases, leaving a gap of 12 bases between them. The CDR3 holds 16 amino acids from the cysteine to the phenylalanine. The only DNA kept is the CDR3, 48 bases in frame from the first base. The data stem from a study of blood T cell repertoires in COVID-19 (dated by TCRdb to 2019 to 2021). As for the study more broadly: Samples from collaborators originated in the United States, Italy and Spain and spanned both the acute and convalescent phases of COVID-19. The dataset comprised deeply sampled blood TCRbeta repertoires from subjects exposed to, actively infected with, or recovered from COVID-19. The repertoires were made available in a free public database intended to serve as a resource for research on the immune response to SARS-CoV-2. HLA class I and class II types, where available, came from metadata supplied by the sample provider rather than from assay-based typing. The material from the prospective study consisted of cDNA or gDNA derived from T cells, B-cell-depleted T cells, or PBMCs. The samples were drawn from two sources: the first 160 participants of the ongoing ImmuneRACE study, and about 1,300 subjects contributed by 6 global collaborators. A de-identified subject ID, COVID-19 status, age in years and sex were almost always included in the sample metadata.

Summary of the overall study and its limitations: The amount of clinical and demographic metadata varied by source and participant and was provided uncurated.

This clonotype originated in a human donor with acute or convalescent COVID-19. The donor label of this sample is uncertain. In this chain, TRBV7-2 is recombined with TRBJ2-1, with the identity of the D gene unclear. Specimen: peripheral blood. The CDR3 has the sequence CASSFGSPSSYNEQFF. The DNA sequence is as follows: TGTGCCAGCAGCTTCGGGTCCCCTAGCTCCTACAATGAGCAGTTCTTC.